These 17 T cell receptor beta chains were all obtained from the same sample, sequenced in a study of blood T cell repertoires in COVID-19. TCRdb's copy holds only in-frame clones and misses some; the assay was immunoSEQ multiplex PCR. Of some 170,000 clones detected, around 83% appear once; the ten largest clones hold 6.2%. Sequencing was done on a sample of PBMCs or T cells enriched from blood (not recorded which). Receptor source: a man in his forties who had recovered from COVID-19.

V is TRBV6-5 and J is TRBJ2-7, with TRBD1 identical over 11 bases. This CDR3 spans 15 amino acids. The V segment lost 6 bases and the J segment 2 bases; nucleotides outside the gene matches: 6. Looked up from germline, CDR1 is MNHEY and CDR2 is SVGAGI. The CDR3 protein is CASRSGTGGTYEQYF. CDR3 coding DNA: TGTGCCAGCAGATCCGGGACAGGGGGGACCTACGAGCAGTACTTC.

The chain joins TRBV4-1 to TRBJ1-2; 9 bases align to TRBD1. Germline CDR1 MGHRA, CDR2 YSYEKL. CDR3 size: 15 residues. V was clipped by 1 base and J by 5 bases; unmatched bases: 5. The CDR3 DNA reads as TGCGCCAGCAGCCAAGGGACAGGGGAGGGATATGGCTACACCTTC. This codes for CASSQGTGEGYGYTF.

The rearrangement links TRBV30 to TRBJ1-1; D call uncertain. Germline V gene lookup returns CDR1 GTSNPN and CDR2 SVGIG (reference sequence). The CDR3 extends over 13 amino acids. Trimming removed 4 bases from V and 4 bases from J, with 13 bases in between. The CDR3 sequence: CAWNPKSSTEAFF. The CDR3, as DNA: TGTGCCTGGAATCCAAAATCGAGCACTGAAGCTTTCTTT.

The rearrangement links TRBV19 to TRBJ2-2; 9 positions agree with TRBD1. The germline gives CDR1 LNHDA, CDR2 SQIVND (reference sequence). V was pared by 6 bases and J by 5 bases, with 4 bases of the junction left unmatched. The CDR3 sequence is 14 residues long. CDR3 protein: CASRIQGATGELFF. The CDR3 DNA reads as TGTGCCAGTAGGATACAGGGGGCAACCGGGGAGCTGTTTTTT. Together with reference TRBV19 and TRBJ2-2, the CDR3 gives the full variable domain: DGGITQSPKYLFRKEGQNVTLSCEQNLNHDAMYWYRQDPGQGLRLIYYSQIVNDFQKGDIAEGYSVSREKKESFPLTVTSAQKNPTAFYLCASRIQGATGELFFGEGSRLTVL.

The rearrangement uses TRBV20-1 and TRBJ2-7; 8 nucleotides agree with TRBD1. Trimming removed 3 bases from V and 5 bases from J; junction bases left unmatched: 3. The CDR3 totals 12 residues. Germline V CDR1 and CDR2: DFQATT, SNEGSKA (reference sequence). The CDR3 region has the DNA TGCAGTGCTAGTAAGGACAGGGACGAGCAGTACTTC. Translating gives CSASKDRDEQYF.

This CDR3 reads CASSYGRGDNSPLHF. CDR3 DNA: TGTGCCAGCAGTTACGGCAGGGGAGACAATTCACCCCTCCACTTT. The V call is TRBV6-5, the J call TRBJ1-6, with D possibly matching TRBD1 (6 bases). The CDR3 extends over 15 amino acids. V lost 2 bases to trimming and J lost 7 bases, with 12 bases between them. Germline V lookup: CDR1 MNHEY, CDR2 SVGAGI.

The chain joins TRBV6-1 to TRBJ2-7; 16 positions agree with TRBD2. Looked up from germline, CDR1 is MNHNS and CDR2 is SASEGT. The CDR3 runs 17 residues. J gave up 7 bases and V 4 bases, and 10 bases lay outside the gene matches. In DNA, the CDR3 is TGTGCCAGCAGTGCCGGGACTAGCGGGAGGGCGTTAAGTGAGCAGTACTTC. Translating gives CASSAGTSGRALSEQYF.

Only one count was recorded for this clone. The genes are TRBV2 and TRBJ2-2; 8 bases fit TRBD1. CDR3 size: 18 residues. Germline V lookup: CDR1 SNHLY, CDR2 FYNNEI. Unmatched junction bases numbered 12, after V lost 6 bases and J lost 0 bases. The CDR3 DNA reads as TGTGCCAGCAGGGGTCGGACAGGGTTTTCCGCGAACACCGGGGAGCTGTTTTTT. Its protein product is CASRGRTGFSANTGELFF.

V is TRBV19 and J is TRBJ1-3, with 7 positions matching TRBD1. CDR1 is LNHDA, CDR2 SQIVND, per germline (reference sequence). With 6 bases clipped from V and 2 bases from J, the junction kept 7 bases outside the gene matches. The CDR3 runs 15 residues. The CDR3 DNA reads TGTGCCAGTAGCCCAACCGGGACAGCTGGAAACACCATATATTTT. It specifies CASSPTGTAGNTIYF. The full variable domain, rest sourced from reference TRBV19 and TRBJ1-3, is DGGITQSPKYLFRKEGQNVTLSCEQNLNHDAMYWYRQDPGQGLRLIYYSQIVNDFQKGDIAEGYSVSREKKESFPLTVTSAQKNPTAFYLCASSPTGTAGNTIYFGEGSWLTVV.

V and J are TRBV5-1 and TRBJ2-1, with 14 positions matching TRBD2. This CDR3 contains 15 residues. Germline V lookup: CDR1 SGHRS, CDR2 YFSETQ. The V and J ends lost 2 bases and 9 bases, in that order; junction bases with no gene match: 4. This CDR3 reads CASSLPGLAGVEQFF. The CDR3 DNA reads as TGCGCCAGCAGCTTACCGGGACTAGCGGGAGTTGAGCAGTTCTTC.

The rearrangement joins TRBV19 to TRBJ1-2; TRBD1 matches 7 bases. J gave up 2 bases and V 4 bases, and 1 base lay outside the gene matches. The CDR3 contains 13 residues. Germline loops: CDR1 LNHDA, CDR2 SQIVND (reference sequence). The CDR3 bases are TGTGCCAGTAGTACACAGGGGAACTATGGCTACACCTTC. Amino acids: CASSTQGNYGYTF. Together with reference TRBV19 and TRBJ1-2, the CDR3 gives the full variable domain: DGGITQSPKYLFRKEGQNVTLSCEQNLNHDAMYWYRQDPGQGLRLIYYSQIVNDFQKGDIAEGYSVSREKKESFPLTVTSAQKNPTAFYLCASSTQGNYGYTFGSGTRLTVV.

The chain uses TRBV7-6 and TRBJ1-1, with D perhaps matching TRBD1 (6 bases). The germline V gene encodes CDR1 SGHVS and CDR2 FNYEAQ. The CDR3 sequence is 17 residues long. The V and J ends lost 0 bases and 0 bases respectively, with 14 bases between them. In DNA, the CDR3 is TGTGCCAGCAGCTTAGCGCAGGGGCGGTTCATGAACACTGAAGCTTTCTTT. Residues: CASSLAQGRFMNTEAFF.

This clone was picked up a small number of times. The chain joins TRBV19 to TRBJ1-5; weak D call: TRBD1 (6 bases). CDR3 size: 15 residues. CDR1 LNHDA and CDR2 SQIVND come from the germline V gene (reference sequence). V lost 5 bases, J lost 4 bases, and 15 bases lay in between. The CDR3 loop reads CASSPPGQLNQPQHF. CDR3 bases: TGTGCCAGTAGTCCCCCAGGACAGTTGAATCAGCCCCAGCATTTT.

This clone was detected only once. The chain joins TRBV2 to TRBJ1-3, with D perhaps matching TRBD1 (5 bases). V was shortened by 3 bases and J by 1 base, with 10 bases between the two germline ends. The CDR3 sequence is 15 residues long. From germline, CDR1 is SNHLY and CDR2 FYNNEI. CDR3 DNA: TGTGCCAGCAGTGATAGGGGAGGATCTGGAAACACCATATATTTT. It translates to CASSDRGGSGNTIYF.

The V gene is TRBV27, the J gene TRBJ1-4, with D perhaps TRBD1 (6 bases). The germline gives CDR1 MNHEY, CDR2 SMNVEV (reference sequence). The CDR3 sequence is 15 residues long. Trimming cost V 5 bases and J 5 bases, with 15 bases left between them. The CDR3 sequence is CASSPLGGRNEKLFF. The CDR3 DNA reads TGTGCCAGCAGTCCCCTAGGGGGTAGGAATGAAAAACTGTTTTTT.

The V gene is TRBV18, the J gene TRBJ2-1; D gene uncertain. Looked up from germline, CDR1 is KGHSH and CDR2 is LQKENI. Between the trimmed V and J ends, which lost 3 bases and 0 bases, there was a span of 6 bases. The CDR3 has 14 amino acids. Written as DNA, the CDR3 is TGTGCCAGCTCACCGTCGGTCTCCTACAATGAGCAGTTCTTC. This codes for CASSPSVSYNEQFF.

This clone came up a few times. The chain has TRBV30 and TRBJ2-3; 8 bases are shared with TRBD2. V lost 1 base, J lost 6 bases, and 9 bases stayed unmatched. The CDR3 covers 15 residues. CDR1 and CDR2 (germline): GTSNPN, SVGIG (reference sequence). CDR3 nucleotides: TGTGCCTGGAGTGGGGGACTAGGGGCTTTGGATACGCAGTATTTT. It encodes CAWSGGLGALDTQYF.